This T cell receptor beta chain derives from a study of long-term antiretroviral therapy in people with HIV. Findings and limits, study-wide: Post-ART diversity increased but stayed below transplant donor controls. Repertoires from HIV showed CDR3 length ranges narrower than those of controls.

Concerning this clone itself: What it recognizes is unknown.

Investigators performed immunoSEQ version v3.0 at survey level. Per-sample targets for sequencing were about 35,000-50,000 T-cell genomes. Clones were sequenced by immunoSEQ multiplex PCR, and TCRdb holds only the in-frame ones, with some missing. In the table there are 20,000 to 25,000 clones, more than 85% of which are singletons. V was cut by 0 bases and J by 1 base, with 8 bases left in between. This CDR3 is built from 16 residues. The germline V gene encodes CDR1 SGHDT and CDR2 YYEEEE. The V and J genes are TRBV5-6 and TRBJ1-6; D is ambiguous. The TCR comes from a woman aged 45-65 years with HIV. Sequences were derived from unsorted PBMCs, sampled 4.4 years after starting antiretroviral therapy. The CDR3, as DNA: TGTGCCAGCAGCTTGGACCGACGTTCCTATAATTCACCCCTCCACTTT. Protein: CASSLDRRSYNSPLHF.